This TCR beta chain was identified during a study of shared T cell receptors in the human thymus. Repertoires were generated with immunoSEQ multiplex PCR, while TCRdb's copy carries only in-frame clones and drops some. The sample yields hundreds of thousands of clones, around 87% seen once. The V gene end was trimmed by 3 bases and the J gene end by 5 bases; junction bases not matched to a gene: 14. The CDR3 is 18 amino acids. CDR1 and CDR2 (germline): SGHDT, YYEEEE. This same sample was also part of a study on human thymus T cells. That paper states: Corrective cardiac operations yielded the resected thymus tissue.

The sequence came from a boy in the first two years of life with a congenital heart defect. V and J are TRBV5-6 and TRBJ2-1, with 10 bases aligning to TRBD1. The specimen was thymocytes. The CDR3 loop is CASSCGQGVKERNNEQFF. The CDR3 region has the DNA TGTGCCAGCAGCTGTGGACAGGGGGTTAAGGAAAGGAACAATGAGCAGTTCTTC.